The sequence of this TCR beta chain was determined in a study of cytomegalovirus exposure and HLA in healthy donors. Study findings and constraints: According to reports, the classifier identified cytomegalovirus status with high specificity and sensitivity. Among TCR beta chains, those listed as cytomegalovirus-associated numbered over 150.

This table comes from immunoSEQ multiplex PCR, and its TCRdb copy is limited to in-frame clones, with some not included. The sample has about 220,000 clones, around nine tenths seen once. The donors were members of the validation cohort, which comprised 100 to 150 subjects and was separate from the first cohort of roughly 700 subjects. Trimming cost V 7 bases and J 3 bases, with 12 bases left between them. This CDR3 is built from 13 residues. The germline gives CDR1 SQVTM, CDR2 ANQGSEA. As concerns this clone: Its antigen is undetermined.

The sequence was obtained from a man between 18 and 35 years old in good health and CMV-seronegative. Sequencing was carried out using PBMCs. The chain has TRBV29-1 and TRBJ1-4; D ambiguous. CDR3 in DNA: TGCAGCGCGTCGCGTGGTCCTAATGAAAAACTGTTTTTT. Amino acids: CSASRGPNEKLFF.